The 16 T cell receptor beta chains in this list originate from one sample, sequenced in a study of cytomegalovirus exposure and HLA in healthy donors. Vbeta (60) and Jbeta (13) primers were used in the PCR. The method was immunoSEQ multiplex PCR; TCRdb's version includes in-frame clones alone and lacks a portion of them. Of around 130,000 clones in the sample, around 70% were seen once. Sequenced: PBMCs. Receptor source: a man in his forties in good health and CMV-seropositive.

The gene calls are TRBV15 and TRBJ1-1; D unresolved. The CDR3 has 14 amino acids. Germline loops: CDR1 LNHNV, CDR2 YYDKDF (reference sequence). With 5 bases removed from V and 4 bases from J, the gap between germline ends came to 14 bases. The CDR3 region is CATSPRGSGTEAFF. The CDR3 DNA reads TGTGCCACCAGCCCCAGAGGTAGTGGCACTGAAGCTTTCTTT.

The gene calls are TRBV23-1 and TRBJ2-7; the match to TRBD2 covers 8 bases. TRBV23-1 is assigned to the ORF class and has an uncertain function. The CDR3 sequence is 16 residues long. The V gene end was trimmed by 2 bases and the J gene end by 6 bases; junction bases not matched to a gene: 12. Here the CDR3 reads CASSQLGQRELCEQYF. Here the CDR3 DNA reads TGCGCCAGCAGTCAACTCGGTCAGCGGGAGTTATGCGAGCAGTACTTC.

The chain joins TRBV4-1 to TRBJ2-7, with 10 bases that match TRBD2. V gave up 0 bases and J gave up 0 bases; unmatched junction bases: 8. The CDR3 length is 18 residues. CDR1 is MGHRA and CDR2 is YSYEKL in the germline V gene. CDR3 DNA: TGCGCCAGCAGCCAAGATTGGAGCGGGGGGGCCTTCTCCTACGAGCAGTACTTC. As protein: CASSQDWSGGAFSYEQYF.

V and J are TRBV5-5 and TRBJ2-2; TRBD2 might be the D (5 bases). V was trimmed by 4 bases and J by 5 bases, leaving 18 bases between them. The germline CDR1 and CDR2 sequences are SGHKS and YYEKEE (reference sequence). The CDR3 is 16 amino acids. In nucleotides, the CDR3 is TGTGCCAGCAGCCCCCGGTTGAGGGTAGGGACCGGGGAGCTGTTTTTT. Its translation is CASSPRLRVGTGELFF. Variable domain in full (rest from reference TRBV5-5 and TRBJ2-2): DAGVTQSPTHLIKTRGQQVTLRCSPISGHKSVSWYQQVLGQGPQFIFQYYEKEERGRGNFPDRFSARQFPNYSSELNVNALLLGDSALYLCASSPRLRVGTGELFFGEGSRLTVL.

This chain links TRBV30 with TRBJ2-7, with D tentatively TRBD1 (6 bases). V dropped 2 bases and J dropped 5 bases, with 13 bases sitting between them. CDR1 is GTSNPN, CDR2 SVGIG, per germline (reference sequence). CDR3 length: 13 amino acids. The CDR3 sequence: CAWSQDGDNEQYF. CDR3 nucleotides: TGTGCCTGGAGTCAGGACGGGGACAACGAGCAGTACTTC.

V gene TRBV2 combines with J gene TRBJ1-2; 10 bases match TRBD1. CDR1 is SNHLY and CDR2 is FYNNEI in the germline V gene. CDR3 length: 16 residues. V lost 4 bases to trimming and J lost 7 bases; unmatched junction nucleotides: 12. The CDR3 bases are TGTGCCAGCAGTGGGGGACAGGGGACGTATTTGGGTGGCTACACCTTC. It translates to CASSGGQGTYLGGYTF.

V is TRBV2 and J is TRBJ2-1; TRBD1 agrees at 9 bases. The V gene end was trimmed by 7 bases and the J gene end by 8 bases; junction bases not matched to a gene: 6. CDR3 length: 13 amino acids. In germline, CDR1 is SNHLY, CDR2 FYNNEI. The CDR3 bases are TGTGCCAGCAAGGGGGGGGACAGGGATGAGCAGTTCTTC. This translates into CASKGGDRDEQFF. The complete variable domain, with remaining parts taken from reference TRBV2 and TRBJ2-1, reads EPEVTQTPSHQVTQMGQEVILRCVPISNHLYFYWYRQILGQKVEFLVSFYNNEISEKSEIFDDQFSVERPDGSNFTLKIRSTKLEDSAMYFCASKGGDRDEQFFGPGTRLTVL.

The chain employs TRBV29-1 and TRBJ2-5; possibly TRBD2 for D (6 bases). Trimming cost V 5 bases and J 2 bases, with 12 bases left between them. The CDR3 has 13 amino acids. The germline CDR1 and CDR2 sequences are SQVTM and ANQGSEA. CDR3 in DNA: TGCAGCGTTCGCGGAGGGTCTCAAGAGACCCAGTACTTC. Residues: CSVRGGSQETQYF. The full variable domain, in which reference TRBV29-1 and TRBJ2-5 provide the parts outside the CDR3, is SAVISQKPSRDICQRGTSLTIQCQVDSQVTMMFWYRQQPGQSLTLIATANQGSEATYESGFVIDKFPISRPNLTFSTLTVSNMSPEDSSIYLCSVRGGSQETQYFGPGTRLLVL.

The chain recombines TRBV5-4 with TRBJ2-7; tentative D call: TRBD2 (6 bases). The CDR3 covers 13 residues. V was pared by 4 bases and J by 7 bases, with 15 bases between. Germline V lookup: CDR1 SGHNT, CDR2 YYREEE (reference sequence). The CDR3 reads CASSPWDSREQYF. The CDR3 DNA follows: TGTGCCAGCAGCCCATGGGACTCCCGGGAGCAGTACTTC.

The gene calls are TRBV29-1 and TRBJ1-2; a weak D match, TRBD1 (6 bases). The CDR3 is 12 residues long. Between the trimmed V and J ends, which lost 6 bases and 8 bases, there was a span of 16 bases. CDR1 is SQVTM, CDR2 ANQGSEA, per germline. CDR3 bases: TGCAGCGTGAGACAGGTTAGGGGGGGCTACACCTTC. Translating gives CSVRQVRGGYTF.

This chain uses TRBV5-1 with TRBJ1-2, with TRBD1 matching over 8 bases. V was clipped by 0 bases and J by 3 bases; unmatched bases: 19. CDR1 is SGHRS, CDR2 YFSETQ, per germline. This CDR3 is 20 amino acids long. The CDR3 sequence: CASSLEAFRPGTGIDYGYTF. CDR3 coding DNA: TGCGCCAGCAGCTTGGAAGCTTTTAGGCCGGGGACAGGTATAGACTATGGCTACACCTTC.

The gene calls are TRBV7-8 and TRBJ1-1, with TRBD1 matching 8 bases. In germline, CDR1 is SGHVS, CDR2 FQNEAQ. The CDR3 has 13 residues. The V gene end was trimmed by 5 bases and the J gene end by 3 bases; junction bases not matched to a gene: 2. The CDR3: CASSKDRDTEAFF. The CDR3, as DNA: TGTGCCAGCAGCAAGGACAGGGACACTGAAGCTTTCTTT.

The chain employs TRBV27 and TRBJ2-7; 7 positions match TRBD2. This CDR3 contains 14 residues. The junction had 9 bases not matched to a gene; V was cut back by 6 bases and J by 4 bases. Germline V gene data show CDR1 as MNHEY and CDR2 as SMNVEV (reference sequence). CDR3 nucleotide sequence: TGTGCCAGCAGCACTCGGGGGGTGGGGTACGAGCAGTACTTC. Its protein product is CASSTRGVGYEQYF.

The gene calls are TRBV6-5 and TRBJ2-1, with 7 bases identical to TRBD2. The trim removed 6 bases at V and 4 bases at J, leaving 9 bases unmatched. Germline V lookup: CDR1 MNHEY, CDR2 SVGAGI. There are 15 residues in the CDR3. The DNA of the CDR3 is TGTGCCAGCAGCACTAGCGAACGATTTTACAATGAGCAGTTCTTC. This sequence encodes CASSTSERFYNEQFF.

The CDR3 nucleotides are TGCGCCAGCAGCTATTCAGGCCCGCCAATCTCAGGCGAGCAGTACTTC. Its translation is CASSYSGPPISGEQYF. The chain uses TRBV5-1 and TRBJ2-7, with D unclear. CDR1 SGHRS and CDR2 YFSETQ come from the germline V gene. The CDR3 is 16 amino acids. Trimming left V 3 bases short and J 6 bases short, with 22 bases between.

The V and J genes are TRBV2 and TRBJ1-1, with TRBD1 as a possible D gene (5 bases). V was pared by 9 bases and J by 0 bases, with 11 bases between. This CDR3 region has 13 residues. The germline V gene encodes CDR1 SNHLY and CDR2 FYNNEI. The CDR3 protein is CARRQSMNTEAFF. The CDR3 DNA reads as TGTGCCAGACGACAGAGCATGAACACTGAAGCTTTCTTT.